This T cell receptor beta chain was documented in a study of blood T cell repertoires in COVID-19. Across the whole study: Collection of acute and convalescent COVID-19 samples took place in the United States, Italy and Spain.

Original processing notes: Amplification with reference gene primers provided the estimates of nucleated cell counts. Method: immunoSEQ multiplex PCR; TCRdb's copy keeps in-frame clones and lacks some. The DNA gave D and trimming, while V, J and clone size come from that table. Among fewer than 500,000 clones listed, approximately 90% were seen once. Germline CDR1 reads MNHEY; CDR2 reads SVGAGI. The CDR3 is 15 residues long. Trimming at V came to 6 bases and at J to 2 bases, leaving 8 bases not matched to a gene. In its sample, this clone was seen a few times. This TCR was sampled from a woman aged 25 to 45 with acute or convalescent COVID-19. The source material was peripheral blood. This chain uses TRBV6-5 with TRBJ2-7; 9 bases line up with TRBD2. CDR3 loop: CASSSWAGGAYEQYF. The CDR3 DNA sequence: TGTGCCAGCAGCTCTTGGGCGGGGGGGGCCTACGAGCAGTACTTC.